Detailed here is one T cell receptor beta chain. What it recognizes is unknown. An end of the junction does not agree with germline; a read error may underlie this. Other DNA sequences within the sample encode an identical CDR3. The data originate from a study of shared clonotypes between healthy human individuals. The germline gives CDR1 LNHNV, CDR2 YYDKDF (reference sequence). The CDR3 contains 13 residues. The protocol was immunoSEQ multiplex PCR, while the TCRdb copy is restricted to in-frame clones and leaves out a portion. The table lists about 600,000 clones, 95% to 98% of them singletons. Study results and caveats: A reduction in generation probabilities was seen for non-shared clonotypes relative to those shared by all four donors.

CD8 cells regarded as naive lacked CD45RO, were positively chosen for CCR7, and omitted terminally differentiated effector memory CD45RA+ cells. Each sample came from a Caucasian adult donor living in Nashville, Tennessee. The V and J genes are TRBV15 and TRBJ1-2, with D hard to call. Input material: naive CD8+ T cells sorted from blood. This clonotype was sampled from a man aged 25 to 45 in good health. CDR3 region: CATSRDHGHGYTF. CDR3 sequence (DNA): TGTGCCACCAGCAGAGATCATGGTCATGGTTACACCTTC.